One T cell receptor (beta chain) is described in this entry. This entry is derived from a study of cytomegalovirus exposure and HLA in healthy donors. The germline gives CDR1 SGHRS, CDR2 YFSETQ. This CDR3 is 14 amino acids long. After removal of 7 bases from V and 8 bases from J, the junction contained 6 bases not matched to a gene. The primer mix had 60 Vbeta and 13 Jbeta primers. The method was immunoSEQ multiplex PCR; TCRdb's version includes in-frame clones alone and lacks a portion of them. The profile shows 93,000 or so clones, around 80% of them singletons. The sequenced material came from PBMCs. The rearrangement joins TRBV5-1 to TRBJ2-1, with TRBD2 matching 13 bases. This TCR derives from a woman aged 18-29 years in good health and CMV-seropositive. CDR3 bases: TGCGCCAGCTCGCGGACTAGCGGGAGCTATGAGCAGTTCTTC. Translation gives CASSRTSGSYEQFF.